This is a list of T cell receptor beta chains from one sample in a study of T cell responses to AZD1222 COVID-19 vaccine. The method was immunoSEQ multiplex PCR; TCRdb's version includes in-frame clones alone and lacks a portion of them. The sample records about 130,000 clones, around 92% being singletons. The sample was peripheral blood, taken on day 0 of AZD1222 vaccination. The receptors were sampled from an adult in good health. Both conserved end residues are part of each CDR3. The D gene is left open where the match is weak. Not every row has a clone size; where given, it reads once, few, many or a size class.

CDR3 DNA	CDR3 protein	V gene	clone size	D gene	J gene	CDR3 length
TGTGCCACCAGCAACCCCGGGACAGGGGTTCGGAACACTGAAGCTTTCTTT	CATSNPGTGVRNTEAFF	TRBV15	once	TRBD1	TRBJ1-1	17
TGCGCCAGCAGCTTAGCAGGACAGGAGAGCTCCTATAATTCACCCCTCCACTTT	CASSLAGQESSYNSPLHF	TRBV5-1	few	TRBD1	TRBJ1-6	18
TGTGCCAGCGGGCGCACAGATATGCAGTATTTT	CASGRTDMQYF	TRBV3-1/TRBV3-2	-	-	TRBJ2-3	11
TGCGCCAGCAGCGTGAGTAGCACAGATACGCAGTATTTT	CASSVSSTDTQYF	TRBV5-1	-	-	TRBJ2-3	13
TGTGCCAGCAGTGCCATAGCGGGGAATTACAATGAGCAGTTCTTC	CASSAIAGNYNEQFF	TRBV6-4	-	TRBD2	TRBJ2-1	15
TGTGCCAGCAGCTTAGGAGCGGGGTTAGCCAAAAACATTCAGTACTTC	CASSLGAGLAKNIQYF	TRBV7-2	-	TRBD2	TRBJ2-4	16
TGCGCCAGCAGTGAGGGACAGGGGGAAAACTACGAGCAGTACTTC	CASSEGQGENYEQYF	TRBV10-1	few	TRBD1	TRBJ2-7	15
TGTGCCAGCAGCTCCGACAGGGGGCGGACTGAAGCTTTCTTT	CASSSDRGRTEAFF	TRBV7-9	once	TRBD1	TRBJ1-1	14
TGTGCAAGTCGCTTAGTTTTCACCCGGGGGGTGCAGCCCCAGCATTTT	CASRLVFTRGVQPQHF	TRBV12-2	-	-	TRBJ1-5	16
TGCGCCAGCAGCTTTGATAACTCCTACGAGCAGTACTTC	CASSFDNSYEQYF	TRBV5-1	-	-	TRBJ2-7	13
TGTGCCAGTAGTGCCAGGACAGGGGATAGGGGCAATCAGCCCCAGCATTTT	CASSARTGDRGNQPQHF	TRBV19	-	TRBD1	TRBJ1-5	17
TGTGCCAGCTCACCAAGTTCAGGGGGAGCTTTCTTT	CASSPSSGGAFF	TRBV18	once	TRBD1	TRBJ1-1	12
TGCAGTGCTAATAGCGCAGATACGCAGTATTTT	CSANSADTQYF	TRBV20-1	-	-	TRBJ2-3	11
TGTGCTAGTGGCACTGGGACGGGGCAAGACGGCTACACCTTC	CASGTGTGQDGYTF	TRBV12-5	-	-	TRBJ1-2	14
TGCAGCGTTGACGGGTTCGACACTGAAGCTTTCTTT	CSVDGFDTEAFF	TRBV29-1	-	-	TRBJ1-1	12
TGTGCCAGCAGCAGCGGACCCACCGGGGAGCTGTTTTTT	CASSSGPTGELFF	TRBV11-3	-	-	TRBJ2-2	13
TGTGCCAGCAGCCAAGGACAGCAACCGCCCTACAATGAGCAGTTCTTC	CASSQGQQPPYNEQFF	TRBV14	-	-	TRBJ2-1	16
TGTGCCAGCAGCTTAGTCCCAAGACACCTTGAAGCTTTCTTT	CASSLVPRHLEAFF	TRBV11-2	-	-	TRBJ1-1	14
TGCGCCAGCAGCCTTCAAGGGTTAGGCTCCTATAATTCACCCCTCCACTTT	CASSLQGLGSYNSPLHF	TRBV4-1	-	-	TRBJ1-6	17
TGTGCCAGCAGTTTTAGCGGGGGGGCCACCTACAATGAGCAGTTCTTC	CASSFSGGATYNEQFF	TRBV28	-	TRBD2	TRBJ2-1	16
TGTGCCACAACACTAGCGGGGGATGCCTACGAGCAGTACTTC	CATTLAGDAYEQYF	TRBV10-3	-	TRBD2	TRBJ2-7	14
TGTGCCAGCAGTTTTATAGGGGGAAACACCATATATTTT	CASSFIGGNTIYF	TRBV12-3/TRBV12-4	-	-	TRBJ1-3	13
TGTGCCAGCAGGCTTCGACAGGGGAAATATGAGCAGTTCTTC	CASRLRQGKYEQFF	TRBV28	-	TRBD1	TRBJ2-1	14
TGTGCCACCAGTCTTGGGGCTGGGGCCAACGTCCTGACTTTC	CATSLGAGANVLTF	TRBV24-1	-	-	TRBJ2-6	14
TGTGCCAGTATTTCCCGACTTGAGGCTTTCTTT	CASISRLEAFF	TRBV19	-	-	TRBJ1-1	11
TGTGCCACCAGGCGGGCCCCTGACACTAATGAAAAACTGTTTTTT	CATRRAPDTNEKLFF	TRBV5-4	-	-	TRBJ1-4	15
TGTGCCAGCGGGGCCCGCGGGATACAGTTTGGCTACACCTTC	CASGARGIQFGYTF	TRBV27	-	-	TRBJ1-2	14
TGTGCCAGCAGCTTCTCTAACTATGGCTACACCTTC	CASSFSNYGYTF	TRBV5-4	-	-	TRBJ1-2	12
TGTGCCAGCAGTCGACTAGCGGGGGCCCTCTACGAGCAGTACTTC	CASSRLAGALYEQYF	TRBV6-5	-	TRBD2	TRBJ2-7	15
TGCGCCAGCAGCGGGGGCCCGAACACCGGGGAGCTGTTTTTT	CASSGGPNTGELFF	TRBV5-1	-	-	TRBJ2-2	14
TGTGCCAGCAGCTCCGGAGGGAGTGGCTTTAATTCACCCCTCCACTTT	CASSSGGSGFNSPLHF	TRBV11-2	-	-	TRBJ1-6	16
TGTGCCAGCAGTTTTCTCGGCGGGCAAGAAGAGACCCAGTACTTC	CASSFLGGQEETQYF	TRBV27	-	-	TRBJ2-5	15
TGTGCCAGCAGCTACAGAGAAGAGCGACGAAGGGGCTACACCTTC	CASSYREERRRGYTF	TRBV3-1/TRBV3-2	-	-	TRBJ1-2	15
TGTGCCTGGAGCCGCCGCAACAGGGGGAACGCGGACACTGAAGCTTTCTTT	CAWSRRNRGNADTEAFF	TRBV30	-	TRBD1	TRBJ1-1	17
TGTGCCAGTAAGTTTTCGGGGACTCACTCCTACAATGAGCAGTTCTTC	CASKFSGTHSYNEQFF	TRBV19	-	-	TRBJ2-1	16
TGTGCCATCAGGGACATCAGGAACACTGAAGCTTTCTTT	CAIRDIRNTEAFF	TRBV10-3	-	-	TRBJ1-1	13
TGCGCCAGCAGCTTGGCCGGGACAGTATATGGAAACACCATATATTTT	CASSLAGTVYGNTIYF	TRBV5-1	few	TRBD1	TRBJ1-3	16
TGTGCCAGCACCCTCAATGTAGGACTAGCGAGGGATACGCAGTATTTT	CASTLNVGLARDTQYF	TRBV27	-	TRBD2	TRBJ2-3	16
TGTGCCAGCAGCTCCGGAGGGGGCGCCAGGTCTAATGAAAAACTGTTTTTT	CASSSGGGARSNEKLFF	TRBV5-4	-	TRBD1	TRBJ1-4	17
TGTGCCAGCTCATCGGGGGAGACCTCGGGCACCGGGGAGCTGTTTTTT	CASSSGETSGTGELFF	TRBV18	-	-	TRBJ2-2	16
TGCGCCAGCAGCTTGTCGTATCCTGAGGCTGGGAACACTGAAGCTTTCTTT	CASSLSYPEAGNTEAFF	TRBV5-1	-	-	TRBJ1-1	17
TGTGCCAGCAGCTTAGGGGGACAGGGGGCAGGGAATTCACCCCTCCACTTT	CASSLGGQGAGNSPLHF	TRBV13	-	TRBD1	TRBJ1-6	17
TGTGCCAGCTCACCAGGGGCGAACACTGAAGCTTTCTTT	CASSPGANTEAFF	TRBV18	-	-	TRBJ1-1	13
TGTGCCAGACTGGGGGATACAGGGACCTATAGCAATCAGCCCCAGCATTTT	CARLGDTGTYSNQPQHF	TRBV19	-	-	TRBJ1-5	17
TGTGCCAGCAGCCGCACCCGTCAGGGGGGGAATGCTGAAGCTTTCTTT	CASSRTRQGGNAEAFF	TRBV11-3	few	TRBD1	TRBJ1-1	16
TGTGCCAGCAGTTACTCGTACGGTTCTGAAGCTTTCTTT	CASSYSYGSEAFF	TRBV6-6	-	-	TRBJ1-1	13
TGTGCCAGCAGCTTCGGACAGCGATACGAGCAGTACTTC	CASSFGQRYEQYF	TRBV5-4	once	-	TRBJ2-7	13
TGTGCCAGCAGCTTAACTAGCGGGGGGAACACAGATACGCAGTATTTT	CASSLTSGGNTDTQYF	TRBV7-2	-	TRBD2	TRBJ2-3	16
TGTGCCAGCAGTTTTTCGGTGGGGCAAAATGAGCAGTTCTTC	CASSFSVGQNEQFF	TRBV12-1	-	-	TRBJ2-1	14